A selection of T cell receptor beta chains follows, all from one sample in a study of blood T cells in healthy people across ages. TCRdb ran MiXCR on the 5' RACE reads and lists one entry per CDR3 protein. The repertoire holds over 950,000 distinct CDR3 sequences, with around 54% as singletons. The material sequenced was blood. The source is a woman aged 55-69 years in good health. The CDR3 runs from the conserved cysteine through the conserved F or W. The D gene is left open where the match is weak. The size field is filled for only some rows; it gives once, few, many or a size class.

v_call	d_call	clone_size	j_call	cdr3_aa	cdr3_nt
TRBV30	TRBD2	.	TRBJ2-5	CAWNSGVGGQYF	TGTGCCTGGAATAGCGGGGTAGGAGGGCAGTACTTC
TRBV12-5	.	.	TRBJ2-3	CASGASGSYTDTQYF	TGTGCTAGTGGCGCCTCCGGTAGCTACACAGATACGCAGTATTTT
TRBV7-9	.	.	TRBJ1-1	CASSRVGRGPGTEAFF	TGTGCCAGCAGCCGGGTCGGTCGGGGGCCGGGAACTGAAGCTTTCTTT
TRBV27	TRBD1	few	TRBJ1-1	CASRSGGTEAFF	TGTGCCAGCCGTTCAGGGGGCACTGAAGCTTTCTTT
TRBV5-1	.	.	TRBJ1-2	CASSLGPEGGGNGYTF	TGCGCCAGCAGCTTGGGACCGGAAGGGGGAGGTAATGGCTACACCTTC
TRBV29-1	TRBD2	many	TRBJ2-5	CSVGGLPYQETQYF	TGCAGCGTTGGGGGACTACCGTACCAAGAGACCCAGTACTTC
TRBV28	.	once	TRBJ2-7	CASSSYNRDLGEQYF	TGTGCCAGCAGCTCATATAACAGGGATCTAGGCGAGCAGTACTTC
TRBV20-1	.	.	TRBJ2-1	CSAPRGDGQFF	TGCAGTGCTCCCCGAGGGGACGGGCAGTTCTTC
TRBV9	TRBD2	few	TRBJ2-1	CASSVSPGLAGHEQFF	TGTGCCAGCAGCGTTTCCCCGGGACTAGCGGGACATGAGCAGTTCTTC
TRBV15	.	.	TRBJ1-4	CATSRAGFNEKLFF	TGTGCCACCAGCAGAGCAGGGTTCAATGAAAAACTGTTTTTT
TRBV25-1	.	.	TRBJ2-1	CASSELGTGAEQFF	TGTGCCAGCAGTGAACTTGGGACCGGGGCCGAGCAGTTCTTC
TRBV5-1	.	.	TRBJ2-1	CASSYPLGDNEQFF	TGCGCCAGCAGCTATCCACTAGGGGACAATGAACAGTTCTTC
TRBV4-2	.	few	TRBJ2-7	CASSQENGPPYEQYF	TGTGCCAGCAGCCAAGAGAACGGGCCTCCCTACGAGCAGTACTTC
TRBV6-5	TRBD1	.	TRBJ2-1	CASSKPDRGKQFF	TGTGCCAGCAGTAAACCGGACAGGGGAAAGCAGTTCTTC
TRBV30	TRBD2	.	TRBJ2-7	CAWTRIREGEQYF	TGTGCCTGGACAAGGATACGGGAGGGCGAGCAGTACTTC
TRBV7-3	.	.	TRBJ2-2	CASREPGMNTGELFF	TGTGCCAGCAGGGAACCGGGAATGAACACCGGGGAGCTGTTTTTT
TRBV7-2	TRBD1	few	TRBJ2-4	CASSPKQGNIQYF	TGTGCCAGCAGCCCCAAACAGGGGAACATTCAGTACTTC
TRBV6-1	.	few	TRBJ2-7	CASSVSVVDEQYF	TGTGCCAGCAGTGTTAGCGTTGTGGACGAGCAGTACTTC
TRBV20-1	.	.	TRBJ1-5	CSARSALDQPQHF	TGCAGTGCTAGATCTGCCCTCGATCAGCCCCAGCATTTT
TRBV15	TRBD2	.	TRBJ2-1	CATSRDVAGGRNEQFF	TGTGCCACCAGCAGAGATGTAGCGGGAGGGCGAAATGAGCAGTTCTTC
TRBV6-1	.	.	TRBJ2-5	CASSEDKGLSQETQYF	TGTGCCAGCAGTGAAGACAAGGGGCTAAGTCAAGAGACCCAGTACTTC
TRBV12-3/TRBV12-4	.	few	TRBJ2-7	CASTTLAGEQYF	TGTGCCAGCACCACCCTCGCGGGGGAGCAGTACTTC
TRBV4-1	.	few	TRBJ2-1	CASSQAPGSYNEQFF	TGCGCCAGCAGCCAAGCCCCTGGCTCTTACAATGAGCAGTTCTTC
TRBV21-1	.	few	TRBJ1-6	CASSKERQGEKNSPLHF	TGTGCCAGCAGCAAAGAGAGACAGGGCGAGAAAAATTCACCCCTCCACTTT
TRBV10-3	TRBD1	.	TRBJ2-5	CAVGDRGETQYF	TGTGCCGTCGGGGACAGGGGAGAGACCCAGTACTTC
TRBV20-1	TRBD2	.	TRBJ2-7	CSARDTSGSDFQSYEQYF	TGCAGTGCTAGAGATACTAGCGGGAGTGATTTCCAGAGTTACGAGCAGTACTTC
TRBV14	.	.	TRBJ1-1	CASSPLSGQVLAEAFF	TGTGCCAGCAGCCCCCTTTCGGGACAAGTTCTTGCTGAAGCTTTCTTT
TRBV28	.	.	TRBJ2-7	CASSMKHGASYEQYF	TGTGCCAGCAGTATGAAACACGGGGCCTCCTACGAGCAGTACTTC
TRBV20-1	.	few	TRBJ2-3	CSARGGIGGVGTQYF	TGCAGTGCTAGAGGGGGAATTGGGGGCGTTGGTACGCAGTATTTT
TRBV7-2	.	few	TRBJ2-5	CASSSGLAGRVETQYF	TGTGCCAGCAGCTCAGGCTTGGCGGGGCGGGTAGAGACCCAGTACTTC
TRBV29-1	.	.	TRBJ1-2	CSVDLLYGYTF	TGCAGCGTTGACCTCTTATATGGCTACACCTTC
TRBV5-6	TRBD2	.	TRBJ2-7	CASSLSLAGYEQYF	TGTGCCAGCAGCTTGTCACTAGCGGGTTACGAGCAGTACTTC
TRBV5-5	.	.	TRBJ1-4	CASSHRPREEKLFF	TGTGCCAGCAGCCACAGGCCGCGGGAGGAAAAACTGTTTTTT
TRBV27	.	.	TRBJ2-1	CASSVSRWASAHNEQFF	TGTGCCAGCAGTGTATCGCGCTGGGCTAGCGCTCACAATGAGCAGTTCTTC
TRBV29-1	TRBD1	many	TRBJ2-4	CSGGDRGNIQYF	TGCAGCGGGGGGGACAGGGGAAACATTCAGTACTTC
TRBV4-1	TRBD2	.	TRBJ2-1	CASSQELAGSNEQFF	TGCGCCAGCAGCCAGGAACTAGCGGGAAGTAATGAGCAGTTCTTC
TRBV20-1	.	few	TRBJ2-1	CSSGGGGPYNEQFF	TGCAGCTCGGGTGGGGGCGGGCCCTACAATGAGCAGTTCTTC
TRBV20-1	TRBD2	.	TRBJ2-7	CSASGWRESSYEQYF	TGCAGTGCTAGTGGGTGGCGGGAGTCCTCCTACGAGCAGTACTTC
TRBV10-3	.	few	TRBJ2-7	CAISESTVWGEQYF	TGTGCCATCAGTGAGTCGACAGTCTGGGGGGAGCAGTACTTC
TRBV5-1	TRBD1	.	TRBJ1-3	CASSPSTGASGNTIYF	TGCGCCAGCAGCCCCTCGACAGGGGCCTCTGGAAACACCATATATTTT
TRBV4-1	TRBD2	.	TRBJ2-1	CASSRATGLRIGEQFF	TGCGCCAGCAGCCGAGCGACGGGACTACGTATAGGGGAGCAGTTCTTC
TRBV6-5	.	.	TRBJ2-1	CASTEGGKHNEQFF	TGTGCCAGCACCGAGGGGGGGAAACACAATGAGCAGTTCTTC
TRBV12-3/TRBV12-4	.	.	TRBJ2-7	CASSQGADYNEQYF	TGTGCCAGCAGTCAGGGCGCCGACTACAATGAGCAGTACTTC
TRBV7-9	.	.	TRBJ2-7	CASSSGLFYEQYF	TGTGCCAGCAGCTCCGGACTATTCTACGAGCAGTACTTC
TRBV5-5	TRBD1	.	TRBJ2-1	CASSLAPGQGVNEQFF	TGTGCCAGCAGCTTGGCCCCGGGACAGGGGGTTAATGAGCAGTTCTTC
TRBV29-1	.	.	TRBJ2-1	CSVALVDEQFF	TGCAGCGTTGCCTTGGTTGATGAGCAGTTCTTC
TRBV27	.	.	TRBJ2-7	CASSLVLGGTAQAEQYF	TGTGCCAGCAGTTTAGTTCTTGGCGGGACGGCTCAGGCCGAGCAGTACTTC
TRBV27	.	.	TRBJ2-3	CASSFQYTDTQYF	TGTGCCAGCAGCTTTCAATACACAGATACGCAGTATTTT
TRBV20-1	TRBD2	few	TRBJ2-7	CSASYSGRAFQTRYEQYF	TGCAGTGCTAGCTATAGCGGGAGGGCCTTCCAAACCCGGTACGAGCAGTACTTC
TRBV24-1	.	.	TRBJ2-5	CATSDLSRETQYF	TGTGCCACCAGTGATTTGTCCAGAGAGACCCAGTACTTC
TRBV20-1	.	few	TRBJ2-3	CSGGASSTDTQYF	TGCAGTGGGGGCGCGTCTAGCACAGATACGCAGTATTTT
TRBV7-9	TRBD2	.	TRBJ2-5	CASSAGTSGSWQETQYF	TGTGCCAGCAGCGCCGGGACTAGCGGGAGTTGGCAAGAGACCCAGTACTTC
TRBV20-1	TRBD1	.	TRBJ2-1	CSAAPTGAGYNEQFF	TGCAGTGCGGCCCCTACAGGGGCGGGCTACAATGAGCAGTTCTTC
TRBV4-1	.	few	TRBJ2-7	CASSRGANFYEQYF	TGCGCCAGCAGCCGAGGGGCCAACTTCTACGAGCAGTACTTC
TRBV12-3/TRBV12-4	TRBD2	few	TRBJ2-2	CASKKGLAEYTGELFF	TGTGCCAGCAAGAAGGGACTAGCGGAGTACACCGGGGAGCTGTTTTTT
TRBV19	TRBD2	few	TRBJ2-5	CATGPSGIQQETQYF	TGTGCCACCGGACCTAGCGGGATACAGCAAGAGACCCAGTACTTC
TRBV28	TRBD1	.	TRBJ2-7	CASSSHRTGGYEQYF	TGTGCCAGCAGTTCCCACAGGACAGGGGGTTACGAGCAGTACTTC